Below, one TCR beta chain is given with its context. Its recognized antigen is unknown. Per-base quality was not reported, and no clone a single base away is much larger than it. The record originates from a study of blood T cell repertoires in COVID-19 (TCRdb year 2020). Study-wide context: Collaborator samples came from the United States, Italy and Spain and covered acute and convalescent phases of COVID-19. The prospective study material was composed of cDNA or gDNA derived from T cells, B-cell-depleted T cells, or PBMCs. Where available, HLA class I and class II types were obtained from metadata supplied by the sample provider rather than from assay-based typing. Samples came from the ongoing ImmuneRACE study (first 160 participants) plus 1,254 subjects from 6 global collaborators. The repertoires were released in a freely available public database meant as a resource for research on the immune response to SARS-CoV-2. The dataset comprised deeply sampled blood TCRbeta repertoires from subjects exposed to, actively infected with, or recovered from COVID-19. Nearly every sample came with metadata listing a de-identified subject ID, COVID-19 status, age in years and sex.

Here V drops 1 base and J drops 9 bases, and the junction holds 9 bases not matched to any gene. The CDR3 goes from the cysteine to the phenylalanine over 15 residues. The only DNA kept is the CDR3, 45 bases in frame from the first base. According to the germline V gene, CDR1 reads MGHDK and CDR2 reads SYGVNS. The full study reports these points: How much clinical and demographic metadata was included differed by source and by participant, and the metadata was provided uncurated.

The immunoSEQ Assay, a bias-controlled multiplex PCR, was used to amplify TCRbeta CDR3 regions from genomic DNA. Under the source paper's analysis protocol: The number of nucleated cells in each sample was estimated by amplification of reference gene primers within the assay. Sequence reads were collapsed and filtered to measure the absolute abundance of every unique TCRbeta CDR3 rearrangement. For each sample, productive Simpson clonality was calculated by taking the square root of Simpson's diversity index across productive rearrangements. Drawn from immuneACCESS, this table holds only the in-frame rearrangements with V and J called that TCRdb kept. Clones are partly lost; checked studies trace under half to an unresolved V gene and leave the rest unexplained. V and J calls and clone size follow that table, whereas D and trimming were derived from the DNA. The sample table contains approximately 130,000 clones; only one count was recorded for roughly four fifths of them. The top ten clones comprise 9.5% to 10% of the sample.

Each collaborating institution followed its own protocols to collect whole blood in K2EDTA tubes. For TCRbeta analysis, collaborators shipped samples in one of three forms: frozen whole blood, isolated PBMCs, or DNA extracted from either of those sample types. The TCR comes from a man in his forties with active or convalescent COVID-19. Sequences were obtained from peripheral blood. The chain uses TRBV25-1 and TRBJ2-1; 7 nucleotides in the junction match TRBD1. The DNA reads as follows: TGTGCCAGCAGTGAATTATCGACAGGGAGCGGTGAGCAGTTCTTC. Its protein is CASSELSTGSGEQFF.